This T cell receptor beta chain was retrieved from a study of blood T cell repertoires in COVID-19. Study context: COVID-19 samples, acute and convalescent, were from the United States, Italy and Spain. T cells, B-cell-depleted T cells, or PBMCs supplied cDNA or gDNA.

In the original analysis: Amplified reference gene primers provided the basis for estimating nucleated cell counts. This table comes from immunoSEQ multiplex PCR, and its TCRdb copy is limited to in-frame clones, with some not included. V and J calls and clone size are copied from that table; D and trimming were computed from the DNA. The sample shows 65,000 to 95,000 clones, 80% of them seen only once. The sequence was obtained from a woman aged 40 to 50 with active or convalescent COVID-19. The sequenced sample consisted of peripheral blood.

The CDR3 region has the DNA TGTGCCTGGAGCCGGGACAGGGTCTTCATGAACACTGAAGCTTTCTTT. This sequence encodes CAWSRDRVFMNTEAFF. The rearrangement joins TRBV30 to TRBJ1-1, with 9 bases matching TRBD1. CDR1 and CDR2 (germline): GTSNPN, SVGIG (reference sequence). This CDR3 spans 16 amino acids. After removal of 3 bases from V and 0 bases from J, the junction contained 8 bases not matched to a gene.